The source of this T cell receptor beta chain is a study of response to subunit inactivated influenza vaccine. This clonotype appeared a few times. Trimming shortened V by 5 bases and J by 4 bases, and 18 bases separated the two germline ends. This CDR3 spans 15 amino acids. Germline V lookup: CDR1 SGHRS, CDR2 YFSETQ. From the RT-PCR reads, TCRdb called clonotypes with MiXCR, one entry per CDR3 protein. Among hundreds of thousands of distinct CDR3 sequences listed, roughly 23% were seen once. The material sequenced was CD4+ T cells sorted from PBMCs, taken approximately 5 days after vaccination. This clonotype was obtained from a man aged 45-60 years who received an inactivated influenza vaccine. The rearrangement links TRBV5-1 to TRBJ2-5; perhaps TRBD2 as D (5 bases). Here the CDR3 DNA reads TGCGCCAGCAGTCCTCGTGAGGGCCGAGGAGAGACCCAGTACTTC. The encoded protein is CASSPREGRGETQYF. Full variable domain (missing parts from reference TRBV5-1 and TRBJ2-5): KAGVTQTPRYLIKTRGQQVTLSCSPISGHRSVSWYQQTPGQGLQFLFEYFSETQRNKGNFPGRFSGRQFSNSRSEMNVSTLELGDSALYLCASSPREGRGETQYFGPGTRLLVL.